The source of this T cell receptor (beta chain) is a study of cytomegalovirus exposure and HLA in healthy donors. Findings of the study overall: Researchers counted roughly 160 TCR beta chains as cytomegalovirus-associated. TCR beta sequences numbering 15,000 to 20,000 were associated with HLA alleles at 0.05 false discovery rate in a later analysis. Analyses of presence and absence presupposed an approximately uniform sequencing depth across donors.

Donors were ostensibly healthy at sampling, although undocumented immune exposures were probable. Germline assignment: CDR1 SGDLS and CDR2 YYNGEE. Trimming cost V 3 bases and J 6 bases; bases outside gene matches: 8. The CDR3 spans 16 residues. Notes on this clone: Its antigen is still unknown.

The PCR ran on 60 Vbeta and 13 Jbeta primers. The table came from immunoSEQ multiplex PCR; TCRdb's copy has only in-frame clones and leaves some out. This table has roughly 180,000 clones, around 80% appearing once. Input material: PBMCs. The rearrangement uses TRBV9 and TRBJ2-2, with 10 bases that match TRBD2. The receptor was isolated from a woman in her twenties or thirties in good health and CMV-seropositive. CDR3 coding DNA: TGTGCCAGCAGCGAAACTAGCGGGATCGAATCCGGGGAGCTGTTTTTT. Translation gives CASSETSGIESGELFF.